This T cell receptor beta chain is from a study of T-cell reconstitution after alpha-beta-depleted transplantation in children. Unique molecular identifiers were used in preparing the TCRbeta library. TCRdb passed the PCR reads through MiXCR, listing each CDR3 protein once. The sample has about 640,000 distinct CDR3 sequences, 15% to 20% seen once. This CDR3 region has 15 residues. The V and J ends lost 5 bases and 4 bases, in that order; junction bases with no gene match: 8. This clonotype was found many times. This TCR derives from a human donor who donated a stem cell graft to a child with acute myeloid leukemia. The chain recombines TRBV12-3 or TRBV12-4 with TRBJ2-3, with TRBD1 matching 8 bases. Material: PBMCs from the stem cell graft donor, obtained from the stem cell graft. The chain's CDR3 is CASSPRTGKSDTQYF. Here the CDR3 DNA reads TGTGCCAGCAGTCCGCGGACAGGGAAGTCAGATACGCAGTATTTT.